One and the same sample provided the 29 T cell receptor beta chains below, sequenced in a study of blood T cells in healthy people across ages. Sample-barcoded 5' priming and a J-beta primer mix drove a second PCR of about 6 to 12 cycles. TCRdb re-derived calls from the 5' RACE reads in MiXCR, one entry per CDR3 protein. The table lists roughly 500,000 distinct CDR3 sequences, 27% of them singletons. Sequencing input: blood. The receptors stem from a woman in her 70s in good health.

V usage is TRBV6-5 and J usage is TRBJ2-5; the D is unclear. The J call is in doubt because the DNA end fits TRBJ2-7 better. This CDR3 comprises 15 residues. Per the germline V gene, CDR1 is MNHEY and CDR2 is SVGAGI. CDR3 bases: TGTGCCAGCAGTTTCTCCCCGTGGGGATCCTACGAGCAGTACTTC. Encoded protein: CASSFSPWGSYEQYF.

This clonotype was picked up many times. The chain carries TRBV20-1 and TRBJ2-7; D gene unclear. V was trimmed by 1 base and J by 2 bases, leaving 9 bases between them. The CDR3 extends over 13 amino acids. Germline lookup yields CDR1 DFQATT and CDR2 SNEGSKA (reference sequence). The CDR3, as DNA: TGCAGTGCTAGAGTTGTCGGAGCCTACGAGCAGTACTTC. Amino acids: CSARVVGAYEQYF.

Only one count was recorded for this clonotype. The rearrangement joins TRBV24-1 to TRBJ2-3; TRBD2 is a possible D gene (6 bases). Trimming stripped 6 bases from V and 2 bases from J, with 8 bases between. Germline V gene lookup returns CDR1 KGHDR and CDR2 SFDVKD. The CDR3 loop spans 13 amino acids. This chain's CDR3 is CATSRGYTDTQYF. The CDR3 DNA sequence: TGTGCCACCAGTCGGGGGTACACAGATACGCAGTATTTT.

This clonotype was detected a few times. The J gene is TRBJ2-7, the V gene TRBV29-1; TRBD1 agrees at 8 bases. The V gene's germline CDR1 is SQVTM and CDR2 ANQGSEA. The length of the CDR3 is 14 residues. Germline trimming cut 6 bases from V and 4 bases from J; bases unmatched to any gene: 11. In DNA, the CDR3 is TGCAGCGTCGGCCCCGGGACAGGACTTTACGAGCAGTACTTC. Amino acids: CSVGPGTGLYEQYF.

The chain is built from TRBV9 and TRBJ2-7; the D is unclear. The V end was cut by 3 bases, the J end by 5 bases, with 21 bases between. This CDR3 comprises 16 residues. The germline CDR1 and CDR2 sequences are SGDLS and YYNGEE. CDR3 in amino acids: CASSAEGIAFGNEQYF. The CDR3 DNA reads TGTGCCAGCAGCGCCGAAGGGATAGCCTTTGGGAACGAGCAGTACTTC.

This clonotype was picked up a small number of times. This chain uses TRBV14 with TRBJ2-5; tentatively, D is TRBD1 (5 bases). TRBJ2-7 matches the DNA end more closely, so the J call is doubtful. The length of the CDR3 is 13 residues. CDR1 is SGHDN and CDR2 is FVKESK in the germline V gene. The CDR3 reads CASSQFVGREQYF. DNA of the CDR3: TGTGCCAGCAGCCAATTTGTGGGGCGCGAGCAGTACTTC.

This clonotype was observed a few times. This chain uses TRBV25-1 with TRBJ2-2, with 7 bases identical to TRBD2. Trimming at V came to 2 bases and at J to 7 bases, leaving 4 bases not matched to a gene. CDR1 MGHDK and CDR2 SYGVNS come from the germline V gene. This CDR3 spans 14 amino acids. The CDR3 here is CASSERTSFGELFF. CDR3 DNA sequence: TGTGCCAGCAGTGAAAGGACTAGTTTCGGGGAGCTGTTTTTT.

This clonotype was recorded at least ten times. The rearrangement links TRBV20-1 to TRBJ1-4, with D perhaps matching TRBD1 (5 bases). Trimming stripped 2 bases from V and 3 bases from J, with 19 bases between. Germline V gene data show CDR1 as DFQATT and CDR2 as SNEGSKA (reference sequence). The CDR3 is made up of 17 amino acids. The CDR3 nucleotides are TGCAGTGCTAGAACGGAGGGGAAAGGGGAAGCTAATGAAAAACTGTTTTTT. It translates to CSARTEGKGEANEKLFF.

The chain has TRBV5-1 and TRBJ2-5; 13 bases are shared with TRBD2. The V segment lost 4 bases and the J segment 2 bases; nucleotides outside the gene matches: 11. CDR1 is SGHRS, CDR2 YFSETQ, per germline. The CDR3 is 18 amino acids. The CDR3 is CASSPRRTSGGAQETQYF. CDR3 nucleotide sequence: TGCGCCAGCAGCCCCCGGAGGACTAGCGGGGGAGCACAAGAGACCCAGTACTTC.

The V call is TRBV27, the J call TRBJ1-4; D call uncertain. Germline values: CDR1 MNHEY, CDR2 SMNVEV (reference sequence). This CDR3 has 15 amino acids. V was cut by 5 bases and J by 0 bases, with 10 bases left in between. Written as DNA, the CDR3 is TGTGCCAGCAGTCGGTATATAGCAACTAATGAAAAACTGTTTTTT. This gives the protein CASSRYIATNEKLFF.

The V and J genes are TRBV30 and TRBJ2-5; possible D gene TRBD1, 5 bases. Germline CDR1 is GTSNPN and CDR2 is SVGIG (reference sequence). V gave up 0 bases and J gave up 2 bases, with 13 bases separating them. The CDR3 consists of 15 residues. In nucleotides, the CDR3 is TGTGCCTGGAGTGTACGAGGCAGGACACAAGAGACCCAGTACTTC. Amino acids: CAWSVRGRTQETQYF. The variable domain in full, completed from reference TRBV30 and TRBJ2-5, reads SQTIHQWPATLVQPVGSPLSLECTVEGTSNPNLYWYRQAAGRGLQLLFYSVGIGQISSEVPQNLSASRPQDRQFILSSKKLLLSDSGFYLCAWSVRGRTQETQYFGPGTRLLVL.

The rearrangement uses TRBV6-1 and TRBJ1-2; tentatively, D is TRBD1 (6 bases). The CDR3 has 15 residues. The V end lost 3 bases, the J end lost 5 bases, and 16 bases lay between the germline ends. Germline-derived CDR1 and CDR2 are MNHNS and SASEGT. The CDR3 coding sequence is TGTGCCAGCAGTGATCTGGACAGAGGGGGATATGGCTACACCTTC. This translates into CASSDLDRGGYGYTF.

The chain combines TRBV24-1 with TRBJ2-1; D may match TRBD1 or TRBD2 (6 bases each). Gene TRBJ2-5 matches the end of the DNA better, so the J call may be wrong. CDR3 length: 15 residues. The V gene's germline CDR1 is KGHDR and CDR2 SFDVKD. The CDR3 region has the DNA TGTGCCACCAGTGATTTTGTGGGGGGCGGGGAGACCCAGTACTTC. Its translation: CATSDFVGGGETQYF.

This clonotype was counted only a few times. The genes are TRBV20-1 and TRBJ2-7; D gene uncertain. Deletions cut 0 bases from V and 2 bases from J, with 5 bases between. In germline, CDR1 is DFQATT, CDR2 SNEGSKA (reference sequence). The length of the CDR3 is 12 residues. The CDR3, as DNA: TGCAGTGCTAGAGATCAAACCTACGAGCAGTACTTC. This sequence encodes CSARDQTYEQYF.

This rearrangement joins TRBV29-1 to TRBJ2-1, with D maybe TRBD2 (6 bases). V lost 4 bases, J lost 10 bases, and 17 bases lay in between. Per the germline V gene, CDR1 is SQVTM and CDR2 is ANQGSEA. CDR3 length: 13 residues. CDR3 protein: CSVGDGGFREQFF. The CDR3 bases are TGCAGCGTTGGGGATGGGGGGTTCAGAGAGCAGTTCTTC.

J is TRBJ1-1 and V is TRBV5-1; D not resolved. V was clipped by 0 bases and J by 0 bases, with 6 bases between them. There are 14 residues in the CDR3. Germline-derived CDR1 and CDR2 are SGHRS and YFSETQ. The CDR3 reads CASSLETMNTEAFF. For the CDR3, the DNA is TGCGCCAGCAGCTTGGAAACAATGAACACTGAAGCTTTCTTT.

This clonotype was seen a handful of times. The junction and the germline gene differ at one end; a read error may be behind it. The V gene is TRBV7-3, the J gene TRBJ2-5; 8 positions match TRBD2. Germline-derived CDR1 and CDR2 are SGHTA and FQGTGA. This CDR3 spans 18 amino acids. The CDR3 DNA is TGTGCCAACAGCTCACTTCCGGGACTAGATATCGAAGAAGAGACCCAGTACTTC. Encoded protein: CANSSLPGLDIEEETQYF.

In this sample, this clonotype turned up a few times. The CDR3 sequence: CASTRTGSPYEQYF. As DNA, the CDR3 is TGTGCCAGCACCCGGACAGGGAGCCCCTACGAGCAGTACTTC. The chain recombines TRBV6-6 with TRBJ2-7; 8 bases agree with TRBD1. This CDR3 is built from 14 residues. J lost 2 bases, V lost 7 bases, and 7 bases had no gene match. Germline V gives CDR1 MNHNY, CDR2 SVGAGI (reference sequence).

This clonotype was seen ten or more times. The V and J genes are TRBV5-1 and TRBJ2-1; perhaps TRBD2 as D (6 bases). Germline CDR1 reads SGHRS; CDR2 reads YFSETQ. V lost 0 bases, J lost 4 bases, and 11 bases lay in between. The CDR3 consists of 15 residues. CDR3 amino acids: CASSLVGSSYNEQFF. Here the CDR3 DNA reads TGCGCCAGCAGCTTGGTCGGGAGCTCTTACAATGAGCAGTTCTTC.

CDR3 sequence reads: CASAETGGLSYGYTF. Here the CDR3 DNA reads TGCGCCAGTGCCGAAACAGGGGGATTAAGCTATGGCTACACCTTC. This chain connects TRBV5-1 to TRBJ1-2; 8 bases line up with TRBD1. This CDR3 contains 15 residues. Germline trimming cut 8 bases from V and 4 bases from J; bases unmatched to any gene: 13. Germline assignment: CDR1 SGHRS and CDR2 YFSETQ.

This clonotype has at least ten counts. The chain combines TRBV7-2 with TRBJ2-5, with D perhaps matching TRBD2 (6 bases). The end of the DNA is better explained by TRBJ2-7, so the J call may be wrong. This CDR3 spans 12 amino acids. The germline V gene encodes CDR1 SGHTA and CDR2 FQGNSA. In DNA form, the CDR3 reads TGTGCCAGCAGTCGGGCGGGGCGCGAGCAGTACTTC. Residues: CASSRAGREQYF.

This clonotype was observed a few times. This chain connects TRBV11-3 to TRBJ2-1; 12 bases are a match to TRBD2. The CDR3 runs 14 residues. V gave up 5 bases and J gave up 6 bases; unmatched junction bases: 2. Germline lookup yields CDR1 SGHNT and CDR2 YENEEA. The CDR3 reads CASSKGLAGNEQFF. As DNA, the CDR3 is TGTGCCAGCAGCAAGGGACTAGCGGGCAATGAGCAGTTCTTC.

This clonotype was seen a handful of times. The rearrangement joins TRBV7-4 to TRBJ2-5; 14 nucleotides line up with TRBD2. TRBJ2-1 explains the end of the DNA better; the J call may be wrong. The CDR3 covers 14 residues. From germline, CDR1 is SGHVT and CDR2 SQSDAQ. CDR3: CASSRTSGGCEQFF. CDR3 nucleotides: TGTGCCAGCAGTAGGACTAGCGGGGGGTGTGAGCAGTTCTTC.

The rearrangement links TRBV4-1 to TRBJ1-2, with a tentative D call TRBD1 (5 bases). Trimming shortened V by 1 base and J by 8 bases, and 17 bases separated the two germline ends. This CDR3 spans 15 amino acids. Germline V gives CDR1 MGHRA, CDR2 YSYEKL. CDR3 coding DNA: TGCGCCAGCAGCCAAGGGTCCAGGGATCGGGAAGGCTACACCTTC. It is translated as CASSQGSRDREGYTF.

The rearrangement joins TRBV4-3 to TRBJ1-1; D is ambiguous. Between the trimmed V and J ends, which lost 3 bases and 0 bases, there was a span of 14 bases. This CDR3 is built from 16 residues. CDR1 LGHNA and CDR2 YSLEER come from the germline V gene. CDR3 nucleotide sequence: TGCGCCAGCAGCCAGGAGATTTGGAGGATGAACACTGAAGCTTTCTTT. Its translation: CASSQEIWRMNTEAFF.

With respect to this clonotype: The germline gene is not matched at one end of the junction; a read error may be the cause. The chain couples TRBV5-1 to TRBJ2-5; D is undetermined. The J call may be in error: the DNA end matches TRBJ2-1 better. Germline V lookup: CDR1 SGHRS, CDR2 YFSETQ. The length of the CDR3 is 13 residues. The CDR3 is CACSLEPSNEQFF. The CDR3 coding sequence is TGCGCCTGCAGCTTGGAGCCCAGCAATGAGCAGTTCTTC.

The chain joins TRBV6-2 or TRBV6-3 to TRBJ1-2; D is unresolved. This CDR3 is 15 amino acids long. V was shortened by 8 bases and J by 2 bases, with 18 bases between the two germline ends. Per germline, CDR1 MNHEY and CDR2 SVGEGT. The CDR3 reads CASRRTLSINYGYTF. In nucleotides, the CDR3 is TGTGCCAGCCGGCGGACCCTTTCAATCAACTATGGCTACACCTTC.

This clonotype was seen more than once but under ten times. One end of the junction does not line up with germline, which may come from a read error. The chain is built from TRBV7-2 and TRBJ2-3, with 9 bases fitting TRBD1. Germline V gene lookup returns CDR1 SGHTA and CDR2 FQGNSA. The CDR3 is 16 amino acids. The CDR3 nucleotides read TGTGCCAGCAGCGTGGCCGGGACAGGGAACACAGGTACGCAGTATTTT. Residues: CASSVAGTGNTGTQYF.

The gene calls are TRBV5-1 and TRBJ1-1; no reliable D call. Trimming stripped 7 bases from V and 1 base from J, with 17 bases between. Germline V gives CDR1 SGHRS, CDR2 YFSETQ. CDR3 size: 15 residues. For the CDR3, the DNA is TGCGCCAGCTCAGTAGGAAGGGCGGGGAACACTGAAGCTTTCTTT. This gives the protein CASSVGRAGNTEAFF.